This T cell receptor beta chain was recovered during a study of post-analysis software for immune sequencing data. V was clipped by 4 bases and J by 8 bases; unmatched bases: 10. This CDR3 is 15 amino acids long. The germline V gene has CDR1 LGHNA and CDR2 YSLEER. On this clonotype: Its antigen is as yet unknown.

Study observations and caveats: People with multiple sclerosis had a significantly lower normalized Chao1 diversity than controls did. By F measure, samples from a shared preparation batch strongly co-clustered. Controls had lower frequencies than patients of about 5 TRBV segments, which included TRBV5-6, TRBV5-1 and TRBV20-1.

Prepared TCR beta cDNA libraries contained unique molecular identifiers. TCRdb called the PCR reads again in MiXCR, with one record for every CDR3 protein. The data contain hundreds of thousands of distinct CDR3 sequences, over 45% of them singletons. Sequenced sample: blood. This receptor was identified in a girl aged 2-15 years with multiple sclerosis. The gene calls are TRBV4-3 and TRBJ1-2; TRBD1 aligns across 10 bases. CDR3 sequence reads: CASSLLGQGVAGYTF. CDR3 bases: TGCGCCAGCAGCCTCCTAGGACAGGGGGTGGCGGGCTACACCTTC.